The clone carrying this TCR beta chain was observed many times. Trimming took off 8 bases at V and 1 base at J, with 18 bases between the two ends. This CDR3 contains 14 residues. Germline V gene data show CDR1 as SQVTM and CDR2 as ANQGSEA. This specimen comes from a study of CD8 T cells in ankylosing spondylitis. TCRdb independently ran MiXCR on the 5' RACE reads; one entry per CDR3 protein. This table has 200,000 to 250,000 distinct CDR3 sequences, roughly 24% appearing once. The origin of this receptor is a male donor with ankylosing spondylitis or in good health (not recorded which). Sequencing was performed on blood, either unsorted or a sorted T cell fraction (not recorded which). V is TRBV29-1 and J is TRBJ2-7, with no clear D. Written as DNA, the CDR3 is TGCAGCCTCCCCGGGCCAGAAACATCCTACGAGCAGTACTTC. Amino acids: CSLPGPETSYEQYF.